This T cell receptor beta chain emerged from a study of T-cell memory formation after mild COVID-19. TCRdb re-derived calls from the 5' RACE reads in MiXCR, one entry per CDR3 protein. The sample has roughly 400,000 distinct CDR3 sequences; more than 20% are singletons. J was trimmed by 7 bases and V by 0 bases; bases with no gene match: 6. CDR3 size: 15 residues. Germline CDR1 reads SGHDN; CDR2 reads FVKESK. Sequencing was performed on PBMCs or a T cell subset sorted from them (not recorded which). This receptor was taken from an adult woman who had mild COVID-19 (a few samples of this study predate the infection). Cell type and time point are not known. V and J are TRBV14 and TRBJ1-2, with 9 bases fitting TRBD1. For the CDR3, the DNA is TGTGCCAGCAGCCAAGATACAGGGGGCTGGAGTGGCTACACCTTC. It translates to CASSQDTGGWSGYTF.